These 32 T cell receptor beta chains came from one sample sequenced in a study of T cell responses to AZD1222 COVID-19 vaccine. Only in-frame clones appear in the TCRdb table, and some are missing; sequencing was by immunoSEQ multiplex PCR. Of fewer than 75,000 clones listed, roughly 87% are singletons. Sequencing was performed on peripheral blood, taken on day 0 of AZD1222 vaccination. The receptors originated from an adult in good health.

The chain has TRBV28 and TRBJ2-5; 7 nucleotides agree with TRBD2. The CDR3 is 14 amino acids. The ends lost 3 bases at V and 1 base at J; junction bases unmatched: 2. The germline gives CDR1 MDHEN, CDR2 SYDVKM. The CDR3, as DNA: TGTGCCAGCAGTTTGGCGGGGGTCCAAGAGACCCAGTACTTC. Its protein product is CASSLAGVQETQYF.

This clone was seen a handful of times. The chain couples TRBV27 to TRBJ1-3; D perhaps matches TRBD1 (6 bases). CDR1 MNHEY and CDR2 SMNVEV come from the germline V gene (reference sequence). CDR3 length: 11 residues. Trimming took 8 bases from V and 11 from J, leaving 13 bases between them. For the CDR3, the DNA is TGTGCCAGCTGGGGGGCTGGGGCCATATATTTT. This encodes CASWGAGAIYF.

The chain recombines TRBV19 with TRBJ2-7; D unclear. The CDR3 sequence is 14 residues long. The germline V and J ends were trimmed by 7 bases and 0 bases, with 13 bases remaining between them. Germline-derived CDR1 and CDR2 are LNHDA and SQIVND (reference sequence). CDR3 protein: CASKRVDGSYEQYF. The CDR3 DNA is TGTGCCAGTAAGAGAGTCGATGGCTCCTACGAGCAGTACTTC.

This clone has just one count. The chain uses TRBV10-3 and TRBJ1-5; D is possibly TRBD1 (6 bases). With 6 bases removed from V and 4 bases from J, the gap between germline ends came to 16 bases. The CDR3 is 15 amino acids. The germline V gene encodes CDR1 ENHRY and CDR2 SYGVKD. In DNA, the CDR3 is TGTGCCATCAGCTCCGGGGGTGGACAGAATCAGCCCCAGCATTTT. Protein sequence: CAISSGGGQNQPQHF.

V and J are TRBV6-1 and TRBJ1-6; a possible D gene is TRBD1 (6 bases). The CDR3 has 16 amino acids. Germline CDR1 is MNHNS and CDR2 is SASEGT. V lost 4 bases, J lost 10 bases, and 20 bases lay in between. CDR3 loop: CASSAVRGVRGSPLHF. The CDR3 DNA follows: TGTGCCAGCAGTGCCGTCCGGGGGGTCAGGGGATCACCCCTCCACTTT.

The chain recombines TRBV6-5 with TRBJ1-2, with TRBD1 matching over 9 bases. The CDR3 covers 15 residues. Per germline, CDR1 MNHEY and CDR2 SVGAGI. Trimming at V came to 6 bases and at J to 4 bases, leaving 9 bases not matched to a gene. This CDR3 reads CASSATGGSSYGYTF. In DNA form, the CDR3 reads TGTGCCAGCAGCGCCACAGGGGGCTCCTCCTATGGCTACACCTTC.

V and J are TRBV11-3 and TRBJ1-1; 7 bases align to TRBD1. This CDR3 is built from 13 residues. CDR1 and CDR2 from the germline V gene are SGHNT and YENEEA. V lost 5 bases to trimming and J lost 1 base; unmatched junction nucleotides: 1. For the CDR3, the DNA is TGTGCCAGCAGCGCAGGGGGGAACACTGAAGCTTTCTTT. Encoded protein: CASSAGGNTEAFF.

This chain connects TRBV11-1 to TRBJ2-3; 9 bases fit TRBD2. The CDR3 totals 15 residues. V was clipped by 3 bases and J by 2 bases; unmatched bases: 3. Germline CDR1 SGHAT, CDR2 FQDESV (reference sequence). DNA of the CDR3: TGTGCCAGCAGCTTCGAGCGGGGGGTCACAGATACGCAGTATTTT. Its translation is CASSFERGVTDTQYF. Together with reference TRBV11-1 and TRBJ2-3, the CDR3 gives the full variable domain: EAEVAQSPRYKITEKSQAVAFWCDPISGHATLYWYRQILGQGPELLVQFQDESVVDDSQLPKDRFSAERLKGVDSTLKIQPAELGDSAMYLCASSFERGVTDTQYFGPGTRLTVL.

This chain connects TRBV19 to TRBJ1-2; possible D gene TRBD1, 5 bases. The CDR3 has 10 residues. V lost 7 bases, J lost 8 bases, and 8 bases lay in between. Germline lookup yields CDR1 LNHDA and CDR2 SQIVND (reference sequence). CDR3 residues: CASMGEGYTF. For the CDR3, the DNA is TGTGCCAGTATGGGGGAAGGCTACACCTTC.

V and J are TRBV20-1 and TRBJ1-5; D call uncertain. The length of the CDR3 is 12 residues. Germline CDR1 and CDR2: DFQATT and SNEGSKA (reference sequence). V was shortened by 3 bases and J by 5 bases, with 8 bases between the two germline ends. The CDR3 nucleotides read TGCAGTGCTAGTAGTCGGGATCAGCCCCAGCATTTT. It encodes CSASSRDQPQHF.

V gene TRBV18 combines with J gene TRBJ2-1; D may match TRBD1 or TRBD2 (6 bases each). Per germline, CDR1 KGHSH and CDR2 LQKENI. The CDR3 length is 17 residues. The V end lost 4 bases, the J end lost 8 bases, and 24 bases lay between the germline ends. The DNA for the CDR3 is TGTGCCAGCTCACTCAGGAACCCCCCCCGGGGGCCTGATGAGCAGTTCTTC. Its protein product is CASSLRNPPRGPDEQFF.

The chain employs TRBV5-5 and TRBJ1-5; 7 nucleotides agree with TRBD1. J gave up 6 bases and V 1 base, and 7 bases lay outside the gene matches. The CDR3 contains 15 residues. Germline V CDR1 and CDR2: SGHKS, YYEKEE (reference sequence). The CDR3 DNA follows: TGTGCCAGCAGCTTGCTACAGGGGAAAGGTCAGCCCCAGCATTTT. This encodes CASSLLQGKGQPQHF.

The CDR3 loop is CASSSVSLTDTQYF. CDR3 DNA: TGTGCCAGCAGTAGCGTGTCGCTGACAGATACGCAGTATTTT. The chain couples TRBV25-1 to TRBJ2-3; D unresolved. Trimming removed 5 bases at V and 3 bases at J, with 12 bases between. Looked up from germline, CDR1 is MGHDK and CDR2 is SYGVNS. This CDR3 region has 14 residues.

V and J are TRBV2 and TRBJ2-3; TRBD2 might be the D (5 bases). The CDR3 spans 15 residues. Germline V lookup: CDR1 SNHLY, CDR2 FYNNEI. V was pared by 7 bases and J by 1 base, with 15 bases between. CDR3 amino acids: CASKVGAVRTDTQYF. The CDR3, as DNA: TGTGCCAGCAAGGTCGGAGCGGTACGCACAGATACGCAGTATTTT.

The V call is TRBV9, the J call TRBJ1-2; tentatively, D is TRBD1 (6 bases). This CDR3 is built from 13 residues. Germline CDR1 reads SGDLS; CDR2 reads YYNGEE. V was pared by 4 bases and J by 7 bases, with 14 bases between. The CDR3 loop reads CASSPAQGSGYTF. CDR3 coding DNA: TGTGCCAGCAGCCCCGCCCAGGGGTCTGGCTACACCTTC.

V and J are TRBV2 and TRBJ2-3; D is unresolved. This CDR3 has 14 residues. V was pared by 7 bases and J by 1 base, with 12 bases between. Per the germline V gene, CDR1 is SNHLY and CDR2 is FYNNEI. The DNA of the CDR3 is TGTGCCAGCATTGCAGGAAGGGGCACAGATACGCAGTATTTT. Translation gives CASIAGRGTDTQYF. Complete variable domain (other parts from reference TRBV2 and TRBJ2-3): EPEVTQTPSHQVTQMGQEVILRCVPISNHLYFYWYRQILGQKVEFLVSFYNNEISEKSEIFDDQFSVERPDGSNFTLKIRSTKLEDSAMYFCASIAGRGTDTQYFGPGTRLTVL.

The V gene is TRBV28, the J gene TRBJ1-1; possible D gene TRBD1, 5 bases. V lost 7 bases and J 2 bases, leaving 14 bases between the germline ends. The CDR3 is 14 residues long. From germline, CDR1 is MDHEN and CDR2 SYDVKM. CDR3 sequence reads: CASTMGTYNTEAFF. The DNA of the CDR3 is TGTGCCAGCACCATGGGGACCTATAACACTGAAGCTTTCTTT. The complete variable domain, with remaining parts taken from reference TRBV28 and TRBJ1-1, reads DVKVTQSSRYLVKRTGEKVFLECVQDMDHENMFWYRQDPGLGLRLIYFSYDVKMKEKGDIPEGYSVSREKKERFSLILESASTNQTSMYLCASTMGTYNTEAFFGQGTRLTVV.

Only one count was recorded for this clone. The V and J genes are TRBV27 and TRBJ2-3; 9 nucleotides line up with TRBD2. The CDR3 runs to 15 residues. Germline V gene data show CDR1 as MNHEY and CDR2 as SMNVEV (reference sequence). With 7 bases clipped from V and 1 base from J, the junction kept 6 bases outside the gene matches. CDR3 sequence (DNA): TGTGCCAGCAACATCGCGGGAGGGGGCACAGATACGCAGTATTTT. Amino acid sequence: CASNIAGGGTDTQYF.

The chain recombines TRBV7-3 with TRBJ2-2; 8 nucleotides align to TRBD2. Germline lookup yields CDR1 SGHTA and CDR2 FQGTGA. CDR3 length equals 16 residues. The ends lost 2 bases at V and 6 bases at J; junction bases unmatched: 8. CDR3 DNA sequence: TGTGCCAGCAGCTTACGGGGGGGAGCTCTCGCCGGGGAGCTGTTTTTT. Protein product: CASSLRGGALAGELFF.

The chain recombines TRBV2 with TRBJ1-2; 7 bases are a match to TRBD1. V shed 7 bases, J shed 4 bases, and the junction held 9 bases outside the gene matches. CDR3 length: 14 residues. Germline values: CDR1 SNHLY, CDR2 FYNNEI. CDR3 amino acids: CASNEEGGSYGYTF. In DNA, the CDR3 is TGTGCCAGCAATGAGGAAGGGGGCTCCTATGGCTACACCTTC.

The V gene is TRBV2, the J gene TRBJ1-5; the match to TRBD1 covers 8 bases. Germline V gene sequence: CDR1 SNHLY, CDR2 FYNNEI. With 7 bases clipped from V and 8 bases from J, the junction kept 10 bases outside the gene matches. This CDR3 region has 14 residues. CDR3 region: CASNGDRSEEPQHF. CDR3 nucleotide sequence: TGTGCCAGCAACGGGGACAGGTCGGAGGAGCCCCAGCATTTT.

The rearrangement joins TRBV9 to TRBJ2-7, with D hard to call. The V gene lost 0 bases and the J gene lost 0 bases, with 10 bases spanning the gap. Germline CDR1 and CDR2: SGDLS and YYNGEE. The length of the CDR3 is 15 residues. The CDR3 loop is CASSVALGNSYEQYF. The CDR3 nucleotides are TGTGCCAGCAGCGTAGCTTTGGGGAACTCCTACGAGCAGTACTTC.

This chain uses TRBV5-5 with TRBJ1-5; 7 nucleotides align to TRBD1. This CDR3 region has 15 residues. The ends lost 4 bases at V and 3 bases at J; junction bases unmatched: 7. Germline V gives CDR1 SGHKS, CDR2 YYEKEE (reference sequence). CDR3 residues: CASSRAGQFNQPQHF. DNA for the CDR3: TGTGCCAGCAGCAGAGCGGGACAGTTCAATCAGCCCCAGCATTTT.

The chain links TRBV19 to TRBJ1-2; 9 bases fit TRBD1. With 7 bases clipped from V and 4 bases from J, the junction kept 10 bases outside the gene matches. CDR3 length: 15 amino acids. Per germline, CDR1 LNHDA and CDR2 SQIVND (reference sequence). CDR3 in amino acids: CASTTQGAQGYGYTF. CDR3 in DNA: TGTGCCAGTACAACACAGGGGGCGCAAGGCTATGGCTACACCTTC.

The chain recombines TRBV7-9 with TRBJ2-2; D not certain. V gave up 5 bases and J gave up 4 bases, with 17 bases separating them. Germline V CDR1 and CDR2: SEHNR, FQNEAQ (reference sequence). The CDR3 is made up of 16 amino acids. The CDR3: CASSPEAKLLTGELFF. CDR3 bases: TGTGCCAGCAGCCCAGAGGCGAAATTACTCACCGGGGAGCTGTTTTTT.

This clone showed up just once. This chain uses TRBV19 with TRBJ2-7; TRBD1 matches at 8 bases. V dropped 0 bases and J dropped 1; count of bases not matched to a gene: 5. Germline V gene sequence: CDR1 LNHDA, CDR2 SQIVND (reference sequence). The CDR3 covers 16 residues. The CDR3 region is CASSIDQTGASYEQYF. The CDR3 region has the DNA TGTGCCAGTAGTATAGATCAGACAGGGGCGTCCTACGAGCAGTACTTC.

The chain is built from TRBV25-1 and TRBJ1-2; perhaps TRBD1 as D (5 bases). The CDR3 consists of 16 residues. CDR1 and CDR2 from the germline V gene are MGHDK and SYGVNS. The V end lost 7 bases, the J end lost 1 base, and 19 bases lay between the germline ends. This CDR3 is CASTLPPGTDNYGYTF. The CDR3 region has the DNA TGTGCCAGCACCTTGCCCCCCGGGACCGATAACTATGGCTACACCTTC.

The gene calls are TRBV7-8 and TRBJ2-1, with TRBD2 matching 7 bases. Germline V lookup: CDR1 SGHVS, CDR2 FQNEAQ. This CDR3 is 12 amino acids long. The V and J ends lost 8 bases and 2 bases, in that order; junction bases with no gene match: 0. In DNA, the CDR3 is TGTGCCAGCCGGGGGGCCTACAATGAGCAGTTCTTC. Its protein is CASRGAYNEQFF.

This chain joins TRBV6-5 and TRBJ1-6; 8 bases match TRBD1. Germline lookup yields CDR1 MNHEY and CDR2 SVGAGI. This CDR3 is built from 13 residues. V shed 7 bases, J shed 12 bases, and the junction held 8 bases outside the gene matches. As DNA, the CDR3 is TGTGCCAGCAACTCTCCAGGGGGCTTACCCCTCCACTTT. This translates into CASNSPGGLPLHF.

In this sample, this clone turned up once. The gene calls are TRBV5-4 and TRBJ1-6, with TRBD1 matching over 9 bases. Trimming took 4 bases from V and 10 from J; bases not matched to a gene: 9. The CDR3 totals 15 residues. Germline assignment: CDR1 SGHNT and CDR2 YYREEE (reference sequence). DNA of the CDR3: TGTGCCAGCAGCCAGGACAGGGGTGCTGGGTCACCCCTCCACTTT. It translates to CASSQDRGAGSPLHF.

The rearrangement uses TRBV29-1 and TRBJ1-4, with D maybe TRBD1 (6 bases). CDR3 length equals 14 residues. Germline lookup yields CDR1 SQVTM and CDR2 ANQGSEA. V was pared by 6 bases and J by 7 bases, with 18 bases between. CDR3 loop: CSVRGGGHGEKLFF. The CDR3 DNA reads as TGCAGCGTGAGGGGAGGGGGGCACGGTGAAAAACTGTTTTTT.

The chain is built from TRBV11-1 and TRBJ1-3; D is unclear. CDR3 length: 16 amino acids. Trimming removed 3 bases at V and 0 bases at J, with 12 bases between. Germline CDR1 is SGHAT and CDR2 is FQDESV (reference sequence). The CDR3 reads CASSFDSGSSGNTIYF. The CDR3 DNA follows: TGTGCCAGCAGCTTCGATAGTGGGTCCTCTGGAAACACCATATATTTT.